This T cell receptor beta chain was sequenced for a study of CXCR3-negative and CXCR3-positive naive CD8 T cells. A CD45RO-CCR7+CD27+CD95- profile was what naive CD8+ T cells displayed. About this clonotype itself: Its cognate antigen is unknown.

General study points: For CXCR3-positive naive cells, TRB CDR3s were more hydrophobic than those of CXCR3-negative naive cells. From TRB CDR3 properties, TCR strength was inferred; surface CD5 did not differ between naive subsets.

The CDR3 is made up of 13 amino acids. CDR1 and CDR2 (germline): SEHNR, FQNEAQ (reference sequence). UMI-labeled TRB cDNA libraries were prepared by 5' RACE. TCRdb processed the 5' RACE reads again and assigns one entry to each CDR3 protein, with no DNA. The listing contains 150,000 to 180,000 distinct CDR3 sequences. Sequences were obtained from naive CXCR3+ CD8+ T cells from blood. Indicated subset: CD45RO-CCR7+CD27+CD95- naive CD8+ T cells expressing CXCR3 (TNR3+). The origin of this receptor is a human donor in good health. Some clones in this sample may be carry-over from other donors' samples. The rearrangement uses TRBV7-9 and TRBJ1-2. CDR3 residues: CASSFVGGDGYTF. The variable domain in full, with the rest retrieved from reference TRBV7-9 and TRBJ1-2, is DTGVSQNPRHKITKRGQNVTFRCDPISEHNRLYWYRQTLGQGPEFLTYFQNEAQLEKSRLLSDRFSAERPKGSFSTLEIQRTEQGDSAMYLCASSFVGGDGYTFGSGTRLTVV.